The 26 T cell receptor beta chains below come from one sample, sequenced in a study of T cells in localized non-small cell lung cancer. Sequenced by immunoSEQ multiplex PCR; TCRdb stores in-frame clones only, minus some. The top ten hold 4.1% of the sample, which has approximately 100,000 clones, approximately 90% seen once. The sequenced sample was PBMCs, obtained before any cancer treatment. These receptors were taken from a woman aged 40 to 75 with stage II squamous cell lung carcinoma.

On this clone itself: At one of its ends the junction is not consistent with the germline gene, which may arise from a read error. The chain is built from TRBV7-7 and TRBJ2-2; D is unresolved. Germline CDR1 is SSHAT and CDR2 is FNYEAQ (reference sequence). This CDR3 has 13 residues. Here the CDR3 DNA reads TGTGCTAGCAGCTTCGCCCTCACCGGGGAGCTGTTTTTT. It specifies CASSFALTGELFF.

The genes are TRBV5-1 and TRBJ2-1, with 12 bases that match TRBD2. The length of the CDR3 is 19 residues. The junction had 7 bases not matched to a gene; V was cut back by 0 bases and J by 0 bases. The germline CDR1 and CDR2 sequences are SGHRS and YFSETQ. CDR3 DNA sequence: TGCGCCAGCAGCTTGGAAGGTACTAGCGGGAGGAGCTCCTACAATGAGCAGTTCTTC. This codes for CASSLEGTSGRSSYNEQFF.

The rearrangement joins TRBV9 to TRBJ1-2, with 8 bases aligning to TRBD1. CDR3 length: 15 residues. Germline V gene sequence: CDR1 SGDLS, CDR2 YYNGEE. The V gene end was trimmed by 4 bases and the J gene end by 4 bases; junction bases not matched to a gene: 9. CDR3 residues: CASSTSPGQAYGYTF. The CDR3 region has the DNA TGTGCCAGCAGCACCTCCCCGGGACAGGCCTATGGCTACACCTTC.

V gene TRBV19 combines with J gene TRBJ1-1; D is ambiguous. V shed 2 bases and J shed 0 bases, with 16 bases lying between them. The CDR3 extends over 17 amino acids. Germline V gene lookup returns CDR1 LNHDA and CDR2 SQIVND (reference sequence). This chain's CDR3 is CASSISVIRHLNTEAFF. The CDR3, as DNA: TGTGCCAGTAGTATATCGGTAATCCGGCATTTGAACACTGAAGCTTTCTTT.

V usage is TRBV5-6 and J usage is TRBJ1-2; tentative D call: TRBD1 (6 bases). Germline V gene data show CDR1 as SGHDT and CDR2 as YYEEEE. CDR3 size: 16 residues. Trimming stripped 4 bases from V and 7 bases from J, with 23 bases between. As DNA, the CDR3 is TGTGCCAGCAGCCTAGGCGGGGGGCCTGCCGCACGTGGCTACACCTTC. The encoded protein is CASSLGGGPAARGYTF.

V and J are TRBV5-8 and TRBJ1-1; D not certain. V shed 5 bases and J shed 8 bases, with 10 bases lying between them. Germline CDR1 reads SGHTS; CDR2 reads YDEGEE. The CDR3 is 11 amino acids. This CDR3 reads CASSRTAEAFF. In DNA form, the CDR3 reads TGTGCCAGCAGTCGCACCGCGGAAGCTTTCTTT.

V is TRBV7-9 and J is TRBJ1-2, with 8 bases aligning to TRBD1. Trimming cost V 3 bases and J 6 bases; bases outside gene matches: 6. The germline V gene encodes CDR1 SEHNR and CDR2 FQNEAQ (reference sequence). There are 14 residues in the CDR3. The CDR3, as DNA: TGTGCCAGCAGCTTCACAGGGGGATCTAATGGCTACACCTTC. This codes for CASSFTGGSNGYTF.

DNA of the CDR3: TGTGCCAGCAGCTTAGTCAGCGGGTCGGGAGTTACCCCTCCCTACGAGCAGTACTTC. Protein: CASSLVSGSGVTPPYEQYF. The chain combines TRBV7-8 with TRBJ2-7; D might be TRBD2 (6 bases). This CDR3 comprises 19 residues. Germline V gene data show CDR1 as SGHVS and CDR2 as FQNEAQ. Trimming removed 1 base at V and 2 bases at J, with 24 bases between. Combining the CDR3 with reference TRBV7-8 and TRBJ2-7 gives the whole variable domain GAGVSQSPRYKVAKRGQDVALRCDPISGHVSLFWYQQALGQGPEFLTYFQNEAQLDKSGLPSDRFFAERPEGSVSTLKIQRTQQEDSAVYLCASSLVSGSGVTPPYEQYFGPGTRLTVT.

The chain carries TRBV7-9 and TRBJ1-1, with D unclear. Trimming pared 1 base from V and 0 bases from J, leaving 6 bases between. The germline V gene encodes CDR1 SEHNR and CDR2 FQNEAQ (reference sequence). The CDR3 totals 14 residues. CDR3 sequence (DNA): TGTGCCAGCAGCTTAGACCGTATGAACACTGAAGCTTTCTTT. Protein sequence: CASSLDRMNTEAFF.

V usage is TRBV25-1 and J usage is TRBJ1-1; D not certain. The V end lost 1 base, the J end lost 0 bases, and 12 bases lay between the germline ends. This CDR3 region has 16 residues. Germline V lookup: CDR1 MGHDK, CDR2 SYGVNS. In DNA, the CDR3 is TGTGCCAGCAGTGAATCGCCATGGGATTTGAACACTGAAGCTTTCTTT. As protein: CASSESPWDLNTEAFF.

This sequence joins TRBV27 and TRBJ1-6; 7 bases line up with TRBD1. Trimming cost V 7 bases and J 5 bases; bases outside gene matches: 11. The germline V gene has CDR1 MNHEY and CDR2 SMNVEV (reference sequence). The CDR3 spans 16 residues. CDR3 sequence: CASMKRQGGDNSPLHF. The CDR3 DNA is TGTGCCAGCATGAAAAGACAGGGAGGGGATAATTCACCCCTCCACTTT.

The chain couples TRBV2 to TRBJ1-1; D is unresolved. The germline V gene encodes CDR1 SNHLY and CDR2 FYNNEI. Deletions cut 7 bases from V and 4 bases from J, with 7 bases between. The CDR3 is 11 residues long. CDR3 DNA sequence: TGTGCCAGCATATTGACCACTGAAGCTTTCTTT. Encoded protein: CASILTTEAFF.

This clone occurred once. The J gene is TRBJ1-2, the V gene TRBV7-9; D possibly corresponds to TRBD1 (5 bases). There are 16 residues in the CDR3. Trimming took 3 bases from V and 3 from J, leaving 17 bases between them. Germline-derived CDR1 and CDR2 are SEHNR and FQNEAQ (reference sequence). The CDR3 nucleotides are TGTGCCAGCAGCTTGTTCCAGGGAACGAAGGACTATGGCTACACCTTC. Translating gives CASSLFQGTKDYGYTF.

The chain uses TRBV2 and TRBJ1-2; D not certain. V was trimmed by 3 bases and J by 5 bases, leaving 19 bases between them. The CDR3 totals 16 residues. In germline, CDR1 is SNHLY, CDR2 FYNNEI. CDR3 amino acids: CASSESQVLTLYGYTF. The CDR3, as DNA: TGTGCCAGCAGTGAGTCGCAGGTCCTCACTCTTTATGGCTACACCTTC.

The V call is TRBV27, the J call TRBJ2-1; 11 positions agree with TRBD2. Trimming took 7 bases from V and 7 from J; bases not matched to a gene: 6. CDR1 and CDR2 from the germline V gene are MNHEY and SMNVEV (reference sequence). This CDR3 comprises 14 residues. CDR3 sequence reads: CASTTSGSRNEQFF. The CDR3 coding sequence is TGTGCCAGCACCACTAGCGGGAGTAGGAATGAGCAGTTCTTC.

The CDR3 nucleotides read TGTGCCAGCAGCTTGCGGGGGGCCTACAATCAGCCCCAGCATTTT. Its translation is CASSLRGAYNQPQHF. The chain joins TRBV5-6 to TRBJ1-5, with a possible D match to TRBD1 (6 bases). Germline V gene lookup returns CDR1 SGHDT and CDR2 YYEEEE. Trimming took off 1 base at V and 3 bases at J, with 11 bases between the two ends. CDR3 size: 15 residues. Complete variable domain (other parts from reference TRBV5-6 and TRBJ1-5): DAGVTQSPTHLIKTRGQQVTLRCSPKSGHDTVSWYQQALGQGPQFIFQYYEEEERQRGNFPDRFSGHQFPNYSSELNVNALLLGDSALYLCASSLRGAYNQPQHFGDGTRLSIL.

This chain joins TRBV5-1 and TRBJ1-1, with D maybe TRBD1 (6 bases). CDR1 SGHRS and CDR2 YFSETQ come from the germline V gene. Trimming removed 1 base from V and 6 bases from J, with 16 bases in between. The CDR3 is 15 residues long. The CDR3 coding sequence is TGCGCCAGCAGCTTGACGCCCGGGACACCGTCTGAAGCTTTCTTT. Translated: CASSLTPGTPSEAFF.

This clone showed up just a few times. The CDR3, as DNA: TGCGCCACCGGGACTTCCCGGGGCGAGCAGTACTTC. It is translated as CATGTSRGEQYF. The J gene is TRBJ2-7, the V gene TRBV10-2, with a tentative D call TRBD2 (6 bases). Germline assignment: CDR1 WSHSY and CDR2 SAAADI. The CDR3 spans 12 residues. V lost 10 bases to trimming and J lost 6 bases, with 16 bases between them.

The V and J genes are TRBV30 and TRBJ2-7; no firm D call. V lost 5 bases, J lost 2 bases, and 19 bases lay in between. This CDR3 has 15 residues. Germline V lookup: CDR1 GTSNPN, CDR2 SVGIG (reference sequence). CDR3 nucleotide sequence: TGTGCCTGGGACGGAACCGACGACCCTGCCTACGAGCAGTACTTC. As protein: CAWDGTDDPAYEQYF.

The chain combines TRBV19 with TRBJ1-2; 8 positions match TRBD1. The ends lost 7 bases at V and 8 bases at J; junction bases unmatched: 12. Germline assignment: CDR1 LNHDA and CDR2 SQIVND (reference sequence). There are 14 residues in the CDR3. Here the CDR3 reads CASTKGWQGAGYTF. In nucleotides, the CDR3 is TGTGCCAGTACTAAAGGTTGGCAGGGGGCCGGCTACACCTTC.

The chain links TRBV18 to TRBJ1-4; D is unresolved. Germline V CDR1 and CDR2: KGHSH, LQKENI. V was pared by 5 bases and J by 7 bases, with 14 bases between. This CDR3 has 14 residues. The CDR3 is CASSIRAEGEKLFF. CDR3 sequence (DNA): TGTGCCAGCTCAATCCGGGCAGAGGGTGAAAAACTGTTTTTT.

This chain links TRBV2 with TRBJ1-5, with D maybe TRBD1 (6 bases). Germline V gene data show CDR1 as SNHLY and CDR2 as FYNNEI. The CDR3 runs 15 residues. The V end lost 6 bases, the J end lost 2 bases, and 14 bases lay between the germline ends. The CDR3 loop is CASSPQGLGNQPQHF. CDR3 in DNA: TGTGCCAGCAGCCCACAGGGTCTGGGCAATCAGCCCCAGCATTTT.

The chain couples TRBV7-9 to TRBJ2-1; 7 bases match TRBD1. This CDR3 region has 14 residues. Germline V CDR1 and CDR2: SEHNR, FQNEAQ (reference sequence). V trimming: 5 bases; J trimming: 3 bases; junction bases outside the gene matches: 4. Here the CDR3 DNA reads TGTGCCAGCAGCCCGGACAGGAACTACAATGAGCAGTTCTTC. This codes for CASSPDRNYNEQFF.

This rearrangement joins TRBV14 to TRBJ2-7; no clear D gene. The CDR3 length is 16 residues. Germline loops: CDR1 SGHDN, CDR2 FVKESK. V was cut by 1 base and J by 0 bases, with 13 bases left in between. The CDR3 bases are TGTGCCAGCAGCCAAGGGGTTGGGCCGTACTCCTACGAGCAGTACTTC. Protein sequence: CASSQGVGPYSYEQYF.

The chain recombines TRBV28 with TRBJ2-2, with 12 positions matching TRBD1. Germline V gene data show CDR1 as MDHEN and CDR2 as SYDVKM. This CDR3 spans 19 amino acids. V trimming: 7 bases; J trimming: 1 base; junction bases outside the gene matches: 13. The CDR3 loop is CASNPSGTGGFGNTGELFF. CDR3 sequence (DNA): TGTGCCAGCAACCCCTCCGGGACAGGGGGCTTCGGGAACACCGGGGAGCTGTTTTTT.

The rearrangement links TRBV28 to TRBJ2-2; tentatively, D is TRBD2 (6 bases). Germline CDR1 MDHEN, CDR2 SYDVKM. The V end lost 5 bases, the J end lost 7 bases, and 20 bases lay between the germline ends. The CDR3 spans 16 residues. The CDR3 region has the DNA TGTGCCAGCAGTACCCTAGCGCCCGGGAGTCTCGGGGAGCTGTTTTTT. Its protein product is CASSTLAPGSLGELFF.